One sample yielded the 28 T cell receptor beta chains listed below, sequenced in a study of human T cells and chemical hapten exposure. TCRdb re-analysed the RACE reads in MiXCR, keeping a single row per CDR3 protein. Of roughly 180,000 distinct CDR3 sequences listed, approximately 20% are singletons. Time point given: patch test 1, 2 weeks after DPC sensitization. Treatment indicated: therapeutic diphenylcyclopropenone sensitization with weekly scalp DPC. Sequenced here: whole blood, sampled in connection with sensitization to the hapten diphenylcyclopropenone (DPC). The source is a woman in her fifties or sixties with alopecia areata. Some clones in this sample may be carry-over from other donors' samples.

The V gene is TRBV29-1, the J gene TRBJ2-7, with D possibly being TRBD2 (5 bases). The CDR3 extends over 12 amino acids. V lost 4 bases, J lost 2 bases, and 9 bases lay in between. Germline V gene data show CDR1 as SQVTM and CDR2 as ANQGSEA. CDR3 region: CSVAEGAYEQYF. CDR3 in DNA: TGCAGCGTTGCTGAGGGAGCCTACGAGCAGTACTTC.

The chain carries TRBV29-1 and TRBJ1-1; D is perhaps TRBD1 (5 bases). V gave up 0 bases and J gave up 0 bases, with 20 bases separating them. Germline V gene data show CDR1 as SQVTM and CDR2 as ANQGSEA. The CDR3 runs 18 residues. CDR3 in amino acids: CSVEDRGVWGIVNTEAFF. The DNA of the CDR3 is TGCAGCGTTGAAGATCGGGGGGTTTGGGGGATCGTGAACACTGAAGCTTTCTTT. The full variable domain, with the rest looked up from reference TRBV29-1 and TRBJ1-1, is SAVISQKPSRDICQRGTSLTIQCQVDSQVTMMFWYRQQPGQSLTLIATANQGSEATYESGFVIDKFPISRPNLTFSTLTVSNMSPEDSSIYLCSVEDRGVWGIVNTEAFFGQGTRLTVV.

The table lists this clonotype with a few counts. The chain recombines TRBV7-9 with TRBJ2-1, with TRBD2 identical over 12 bases. The CDR3 contains 14 residues. J was trimmed by 10 bases and V by 1 base; bases with no gene match: 2. Germline CDR1 SEHNR, CDR2 FQNEAQ (reference sequence). The CDR3 bases are TGTGCCAGCAGCTTAGTTGGGACTAGCGGGGAGCAGTTCTTC. Translated: CASSLVGTSGEQFF.

This clonotype turned up a few times. The V gene is TRBV11-2, the J gene TRBJ1-2; D remains unclear. Trimming removed 3 bases at V and 2 bases at J, with 7 bases between. Germline assignment: CDR1 SGHAT and CDR2 FQNNGV. The CDR3 runs 13 residues. CDR3 residues: CASSFSTNYGYTF. The CDR3 DNA reads TGTGCCAGCAGCTTCTCGACGAACTATGGCTACACCTTC.

This clonotype has a handful of counts. V and J are TRBV5-1 and TRBJ1-1; no clear D gene. The length of the CDR3 is 15 residues. CDR1 is SGHRS, CDR2 YFSETQ, per germline. Trimming removed 2 bases at V and 3 bases at J, with 14 bases between. CDR3: CASSFEGPGDTEAFF. The CDR3, as DNA: TGCGCCAGCAGCTTCGAAGGACCCGGGGACACTGAAGCTTTCTTT.

The V call is TRBV6-4, the J call TRBJ2-1; weak D call: TRBD2 (6 bases). The CDR3 is 15 residues long. Trimming pared 3 bases from V and 6 bases from J, leaving 15 bases between. Germline V gene lookup returns CDR1 MRHNA and CDR2 SNTAGT. The CDR3 coding sequence is TGTGCCAGCAGTGAGGTTGGCGGAGGGAGCAATGAGCAGTTCTTC. It yields the protein CASSEVGGGSNEQFF.

The chain joins TRBV15 to TRBJ2-2; TRBD1 agrees at 7 bases. Per the germline V gene, CDR1 is LNHNV and CDR2 is YYDKDF (reference sequence). With 2 bases clipped from V and 4 bases from J, the junction kept 7 bases outside the gene matches. The CDR3 consists of 16 residues. CDR3 nucleotides: TGTGCCACCAGCAGAACGACAGGGTATACCACCGGGGAGCTGTTTTTT. This sequence encodes CATSRTTGYTTGELFF.

In its sample, this clonotype was seen a few times. The V and J genes are TRBV9 and TRBJ2-7, with a tentative D call TRBD1 (5 bases). CDR1 SGDLS and CDR2 YYNGEE come from the germline V gene. V lost 0 bases to trimming and J lost 6 bases, with 10 bases between them. This CDR3 contains 13 residues. CDR3 region: CASSVATGTEQYF. DNA of the CDR3: TGTGCCAGCAGCGTAGCTACAGGAACCGAGCAGTACTTC.

This clonotype occurred a few times. This chain uses TRBV19 with TRBJ2-1, with D hard to call. The CDR3 extends over 15 amino acids. Germline CDR1 and CDR2: LNHDA and SQIVND (reference sequence). V lost 7 bases and J lost 0, with 13 bases in between. The CDR3 DNA sequence: TGTGCCAGTATCCCGGATCGGTCCTCCTACAATGAGCAGTTCTTC. Protein sequence: CASIPDRSSYNEQFF.

This clonotype has just a few counts. This sequence joins TRBV6-1 and TRBJ2-1; no clear D. Trimming removed 2 bases from V and 10 bases from J, with 21 bases in between. CDR3 length: 16 amino acids. Germline CDR1 and CDR2: MNHNS and SASEGT. The CDR3, as DNA: TGTGCCAGCAGTGAAAAGGGTGTTGTAGTATGGGGAGAGCAGTTCTTC. Encoded protein: CASSEKGVVVWGEQFF.

A few counts support this clonotype. The CDR3 loop reads CAISEPGATYEQYF. CDR3 in DNA: TGTGCCATCAGTGAGCCCGGGGCGACCTACGAGCAGTACTTC. The chain carries TRBV10-3 and TRBJ2-7, with D tentatively TRBD1 or TRBD2 (5 bases each). V lost 2 bases, J lost 2 bases, and 10 bases lay in between. Germline CDR1 reads ENHRY; CDR2 reads SYGVKD. The CDR3 extends over 14 amino acids.

The table lists this clonotype with a few counts. V and J are TRBV6-5 and TRBJ2-5; tentatively, D is TRBD2 (5 bases). The CDR3 consists of 13 residues. Trimming stripped 5 bases from V and 5 bases from J, with 12 bases between. Looked up from germline, CDR1 is MNHEY and CDR2 is SVGAGI. This chain's CDR3 is CASSVPGTETQYF. The CDR3, as DNA: TGTGCCAGCAGTGTCCCGGGAACGGAGACCCAGTACTTC.

The V call is TRBV27, the J call TRBJ1-6; D not resolved. V lost 3 bases to trimming and J lost 8 bases, with 11 bases between them. The germline CDR1 and CDR2 sequences are MNHEY and SMNVEV (reference sequence). This CDR3 has 14 residues. CDR3 bases: TGTGCCAGCAGTTTGGGCGGGGTAGATTCACCCCTCCACTTT. Translating gives CASSLGGVDSPLHF.

This clonotype was picked up a small number of times. The CDR3 DNA is TGTGCCATCAGTCGTAGCGGGGAGTCCTACGAGCAGTACTTC. As protein: CAISRSGESYEQYF. The gene calls are TRBV10-3 and TRBJ2-7; 8 nucleotides line up with TRBD2. This CDR3 has 14 amino acids. V lost 5 bases, J lost 1 base, and 4 bases stayed unmatched. Germline V gene sequence: CDR1 ENHRY, CDR2 SYGVKD.

This clonotype occurred a few times. The chain couples TRBV7-9 to TRBJ1-1; no clear D. The germline V and J ends were trimmed by 1 base and 8 bases, with 14 bases remaining between them. The CDR3 sequence is 14 residues long. Germline V gene lookup returns CDR1 SEHNR and CDR2 FQNEAQ (reference sequence). The CDR3 region has the DNA TGTGCCAGCAGCTTAGGTTTCGTCGTTCCAGAAGCTTTCTTT. Amino acids: CASSLGFVVPEAFF.

Only a few counts were recorded for this clonotype. The CDR3 DNA is TGTGCCATCAGTGAGGGGGACAGGGCTCAGCCCCAGCATTTT. This encodes CAISEGDRAQPQHF. V usage is TRBV10-3 and J usage is TRBJ1-5, with 9 bases aligning to TRBD1. This CDR3 has 14 amino acids. The ends lost 2 bases at V and 6 bases at J; junction bases unmatched: 2. The germline CDR1 and CDR2 sequences are ENHRY and SYGVKD.

This clonotype was picked up many times. V gene TRBV29-1 combines with J gene TRBJ2-3, with TRBD1 matching over 7 bases. The CDR3 has 12 residues. V was clipped by 4 bases and J by 4 bases; unmatched bases: 2. Germline V gives CDR1 SQVTM, CDR2 ANQGSEA. The CDR3 sequence is CSVGQGPDTQYF. The CDR3 nucleotides read TGCAGCGTTGGACAGGGCCCAGATACGCAGTATTTT.

This clonotype was counted a few times. The chain couples TRBV19 to TRBJ1-5; no reliable D call. Germline V gives CDR1 LNHDA, CDR2 SQIVND (reference sequence). Trimming pared 7 bases from V and 0 bases from J, leaving 10 bases between. This CDR3 has 14 amino acids. The DNA for the CDR3 is TGTGCCAGTAAAGGGCCTTATAGCAATCAGCCCCAGCATTTT. This encodes CASKGPYSNQPQHF.

This sequence joins TRBV24-1 and TRBJ2-1, with D unclear. The CDR3 runs 16 residues. CDR1 is KGHDR, CDR2 SFDVKD, per germline. Trimming stripped 3 bases from V and 0 bases from J, with 11 bases between. The CDR3 region has the DNA TGTGCCACCAGTGATACGACGGAAAGCTCCTACAATGAGCAGTTCTTC. It encodes CATSDTTESSYNEQFF.

This clonotype was seen only a few times. This chain joins TRBV7-9 and TRBJ2-6; D may be TRBD1 or TRBD2 (5 bases each). The CDR3 runs to 15 residues. Germline V lookup: CDR1 SEHNR, CDR2 FQNEAQ (reference sequence). V lost 5 bases, J lost 0 bases, and 8 bases lay in between. This CDR3 is CASSRGGSGANVLTF. In DNA, the CDR3 is TGTGCCAGCAGCCGTGGGGGCTCTGGGGCCAACGTCCTGACTTTC.

This clonotype was detected only once. In this CDR3 the conserved last residue, phenylalanine or tryptophan, is missing, so a read error is likely. It is unclear where the CDR3 begins or ends on the DNA, so no DNA is shown, and the CDR3 is as TCRdb lists it. The CDR3: CASSQEGTSDPVDT. The chain uses TRBV11-2 and TRBJ2-1; the table's D call TRBD2 went unverified against the DNA. The CDR3 contains 14 residues when both ends are counted. In germline, CDR1 is SGHAT, CDR2 FQNNGV.

This chain connects TRBV7-6 to TRBJ2-5; 9 nucleotides agree with TRBD2. J was trimmed by 3 bases and V by 1 base; bases with no gene match: 9. This CDR3 region has 17 residues. Germline V CDR1 and CDR2: SGHVS, FNYEAQ. The CDR3 nucleotides read TGTGCCAGCAGCTTAGGCATCGGCGGGAGGGCAAAAGAGACCCAGTACTTC. Protein product: CASSLGIGGRAKETQYF.

This clonotype was seen more than once but under ten times. This sequence joins TRBV6-6 and TRBJ1-1; TRBD1 matches at 7 bases. The length of the CDR3 is 15 residues. Germline loops: CDR1 MNHNY, CDR2 SVGAGI (reference sequence). V lost 2 bases to trimming and J lost 2 bases; unmatched junction nucleotides: 5. The CDR3 region has the DNA TGTGCCAGCAGTTACACGGGACAGACTAACACTGAAGCTTTCTTT. Translated: CASSYTGQTNTEAFF.

The CDR3 protein is CSAHRPETQYF. For the CDR3, the DNA is TGCAGTGCTCACAGGCCGGAGACCCAGTACTTC. This chain connects TRBV20-1 to TRBJ2-5; D possibly corresponds to TRBD1 (5 bases). Germline lookup yields CDR1 DFQATT and CDR2 SNEGSKA (reference sequence). The CDR3 length is 11 residues. V was pared by 5 bases and J by 5 bases, with 9 bases between.

This clonotype was seen once. This sequence joins TRBV12-5 and TRBJ1-1, with 10 bases that match TRBD1. Germline CDR1 reads LGHNT; CDR2 reads FRNRAP. Losses at the gene ends were 1 base for V and 2 bases for J; bases not matched to a gene: 4. This CDR3 has 16 residues. CDR3 nucleotide sequence: TGTGCTAGTGGTTTGGCTGGGACAGGGGCCAACACTGAAGCTTTCTTT. Encoded protein: CASGLAGTGANTEAFF.

This chain joins TRBV2 and TRBJ2-7; 7 bases fit TRBD1. This CDR3 comprises 14 residues. Losses at the gene ends were 6 bases for V and 4 bases for J; bases not matched to a gene: 9. The germline V gene encodes CDR1 SNHLY and CDR2 FYNNEI. CDR3: CASRGLTGRYEQYF. DNA for the CDR3: TGTGCCAGCAGAGGACTGACAGGGCGGTACGAGCAGTACTTC. The whole variable domain, filled in from reference TRBV2 and TRBJ2-7, reads EPEVTQTPSHQVTQMGQEVILRCVPISNHLYFYWYRQILGQKVEFLVSFYNNEISEKSEIFDDQFSVERPDGSNFTLKIRSTKLEDSAMYFCASRGLTGRYEQYFGPGTRLTVT.

The CDR3 bases are TGTGCCAGCAGTTATTATTCTGAGGCCGGGGAGCTGTTTTTT. Protein product: CASSYYSEAGELFF. The V gene is TRBV6-2 or TRBV6-3, the J gene TRBJ2-2; no firm D call. V shed 3 bases and J shed 6 bases, with 11 bases lying between them. The CDR3 extends over 14 amino acids. CDR1 and CDR2 (germline): MNHEY, SVGEGT.

About this clonotype itself: The junction departs from the called germline gene at one end, perhaps through a read error. This chain's CDR3 is CASSQISGRTSNGYTF. Written as DNA, the CDR3 is TGTGCCAGCAGCCAAATTTCGGGCCGTACCTCTAACGGCTACACCTTC. V is TRBV4-3 and J is TRBJ1-2, with unresolved D. Germline V gives CDR1 LGHNA, CDR2 YSLEER. CDR3 size: 16 residues.